This T cell receptor beta chain came from a study of post-analysis software for immune sequencing data. Study background: Progressive-relapsing, secondary progressive and relapsing-remitting multiple sclerosis were among the disease courses included. General observations from the study: Patients carried five TRBV segments more frequently than controls did, and TRBV5-6, TRBV5-1 and TRBV20-1 were among them. For normalized Chao1 diversity, multiple sclerosis patients scored significantly lower than controls did.

There are 14 residues in the CDR3. The V gene's germline CDR1 is SNHLY and CDR2 FYNNEI. The V and J ends lost 7 bases and 8 bases, in that order; junction bases with no gene match: 11. In this sample, this clonotype turned up many times. Antigen specificity is unknown. Unique molecular identifiers were built into the TCR beta cDNA libraries. TCRdb used MiXCR to reprocess the PCR reads, holding one entry per CDR3 protein. Of 250,000 to 300,000 distinct CDR3 sequences listed, approximately 34% are singletons. This chain connects TRBV2 to TRBJ1-2, with 9 bases aligning to TRBD1. The source of this sequence is a girl aged 10 to 17 with multiple sclerosis. Sequenced sample: blood. CDR3 sequence reads: CASKTTGGSSGYTF. CDR3 sequence (DNA): TGTGCCAGCAAGACGACAGGGGGGTCGAGCGGCTACACCTTC. Filled out from reference TRBV2 and TRBJ1-2, the complete variable domain reads EPEVTQTPSHQVTQMGQEVILRCVPISNHLYFYWYRQILGQKVEFLVSFYNNEISEKSEIFDDQFSVERPDGSNFTLKIRSTKLEDSAMYFCASKTTGGSSGYTFGSGTRLTVV.